The source of this T cell receptor (beta chain) is a study of cytomegalovirus exposure and HLA in healthy donors. Study-wide background: Counted in an early data release were roughly 87 million unique TCRs from HLA-typed donors.

Turning to this clone: What it recognizes is unknown.

Points from the study as a whole: In a later analysis, V- and J-gene trimming of beta chains associated with a DCLRE1C missense variant, replicated independently.

CDR3 length: 12 amino acids. Germline V lookup: CDR1 LGHNA, CDR2 YSLEER. V shed 9 bases and J 6 bases; nucleotides not matched to a gene: 7. PCR primers comprised 60 Vbeta and 13 Jbeta primers. Assay used: immunoSEQ multiplex PCR; TCRdb lists only in-frame clones, some missing. This sample has 80,000 to 100,000 clones, with approximately 71% found just once. The sequenced sample was PBMCs. The receptor comes from a woman under 30 in good health and CMV-seropositive. The chain employs TRBV4-3 and TRBJ2-7, with 8 nucleotides matching TRBD1. In DNA form, the CDR3 reads TGCGCCAGTGGGACAGGTGCCGGCGAGCAGTACTTC. It encodes CASGTGAGEQYF.